This T cell receptor (beta chain) was sequenced in a study of shared clonotypes between healthy human individuals. Overall study: Each donor's CD4 naive and CD4 memory cells filled three plates apiece, CD8 naive two, and CD8 memory one. Study conclusions and caveats: Naive subsets typically showed greater estimated richness than memory subsets.

Germline CDR1 SGHRS, CDR2 YFSETQ. This CDR3 is built from 16 residues. Trimming stripped 1 base from V and 0 bases from J, with 12 bases between. This clone turned up a few times. What it binds is unknown. The data were produced by immunoSEQ multiplex PCR, yet TCRdb's version contains in-frame clones alone and is incomplete. The sample carries some 1 million clones, around 75% recorded once. In the CD4+ fraction, cells were divided into CD45RA+ naive and CD45RA-negative memory subsets. The TCR originated in a man aged 18 to 29 in good health. The chain is built from TRBV5-1 and TRBJ2-3; D unclear. Sequenced: memory CD4+ T cells sorted from blood. As to subset: CD45RA-negative fraction. The CDR3 region has the DNA TGCGCCAGCAGCTTGCGGCAAAAAGCTAGCACAGATACGCAGTATTTT. As protein: CASSLRQKASTDTQYF.